This passage covers 21 T cell receptor beta chains from one sample sequenced in a study of CD8+ T cells in alopecia areata. Extracted RNA was reverse transcribed into cDNA, the sequencing template. The data were produced by immunoSEQ multiplex PCR, yet TCRdb's version contains in-frame clones alone and is incomplete. Here the sample spans more than 150,000 clones, 50% to 60% being singletons. Sequencing used CD4+ T cells sorted from blood, obtained at week 0. These receptors originate from a human donor with alopecia areata.

This sequence joins TRBV2 and TRBJ2-3, with a weak D call TRBD2 (5 bases). The CDR3 runs to 15 residues. V dropped 2 bases and J dropped 1 base, with 10 bases sitting between them. Germline loops: CDR1 SNHLY, CDR2 FYNNEI. In nucleotides, the CDR3 is TGTGCCAGCAGTGAACTAGGAGGAGGCACAGATACGCAGTATTTT. Translating gives CASSELGGGTDTQYF. Variable domain in full (rest from reference TRBV2 and TRBJ2-3): EPEVTQTPSHQVTQMGQEVILRCVPISNHLYFYWYRQILGQKVEFLVSFYNNEISEKSEIFDDQFSVERPDGSNFTLKIRSTKLEDSAMYFCASSELGGGTDTQYFGPGTRLTVL.

This rearrangement joins TRBV30 to TRBJ1-1; D ambiguous. Trimming left V 0 bases short and J 1 base short, with 6 bases between. Germline CDR1 GTSNPN, CDR2 SVGIG (reference sequence). This CDR3 has 13 residues. CDR3 amino acids: CAWSVWKNTEAFF. The CDR3 DNA sequence: TGTGCCTGGAGTGTATGGAAGAACACTGAAGCTTTCTTT.

This clone was detected a few times. The chain employs TRBV10-3 and TRBJ2-3, with D possibly being TRBD1 or TRBD2 (6 bases each). V shed 3 bases and J shed 12 bases, with 19 bases lying between them. Per germline, CDR1 ENHRY and CDR2 SYGVKD. The CDR3 has 14 amino acids. CDR3 residues: CAISDPSQGGYQYF. The CDR3 DNA reads TGTGCCATCAGTGACCCGTCCCAAGGGGGGTATCAGTATTTT.

The chain links TRBV2 to TRBJ1-2; tentative D call: TRBD1 (6 bases). Per the germline V gene, CDR1 is SNHLY and CDR2 is FYNNEI. V was shortened by 5 bases and J by 5 bases, with 15 bases between the two germline ends. The CDR3 loop spans 14 amino acids. CDR3 residues: CASSPWTARYGYTF. CDR3 nucleotides: TGTGCCAGCAGTCCGTGGACAGCTAGATATGGCTACACCTTC.

This clone turned up a few times. The CDR3 sequence: CASSRDLGSPLHF. Written as DNA, the CDR3 is TGTGCCAGCAGCAGGGATTTGGGTTCACCCCTCCACTTT. The V gene is TRBV25-1, the J gene TRBJ1-6; tentatively, D is TRBD1 (5 bases). This CDR3 spans 13 amino acids. From germline, CDR1 is MGHDK and CDR2 SYGVNS. The germline V and J ends were trimmed by 6 bases and 9 bases, with 12 bases remaining between them.

This clone was seen only a few times. This rearrangement joins TRBV4-2 to TRBJ1-2; D remains unclear. V shed 0 bases and J shed 4 bases, with 9 bases lying between them. Germline V gene lookup returns CDR1 LGHNA and CDR2 YNFKEQ. The CDR3 covers 14 residues. For the CDR3, the DNA is TGTGCCAGCAGCCAAGAGTCTGGATCCTATGGCTACACCTTC. Its translation is CASSQESGSYGYTF.

This clone was picked up a small number of times. The chain has TRBV30 and TRBJ2-2; D not resolved. V gave up 2 bases and J gave up 2 bases, with 3 bases separating them. This CDR3 is built from 12 residues. The V gene's germline CDR1 is GTSNPN and CDR2 SVGIG (reference sequence). The CDR3, as DNA: TGTGCCTGGAGTATAAACACCGGGGAGCTGTTTTTT. This gives the protein CAWSINTGELFF.

This clone is termed medium-sized. V and J are TRBV7-4 and TRBJ1-1; 10 bases are shared with TRBD1. This CDR3 has 13 residues. V trimming: 3 bases; J trimming: 7 bases; junction bases outside the gene matches: 2. CDR1 SGHVT and CDR2 SQSDAQ come from the germline V gene. CDR3 region: CASSLGTGVEAFF. Here the CDR3 DNA reads TGTGCCAGCAGCTTGGGGACAGGGGTTGAAGCTTTCTTT.

The rearrangement links TRBV29-1 to TRBJ2-7; no clear D gene. The germline CDR1 and CDR2 sequences are SQVTM and ANQGSEA. Trimming removed 6 bases at V and 0 bases at J, with 12 bases between. This CDR3 is 13 amino acids long. DNA of the CDR3: TGCAGCGTCTCAGGATTAACCTCCTACGAGCAGTACTTC. Its protein product is CSVSGLTSYEQYF.

This chain links TRBV4-1 with TRBJ1-2, with D perhaps TRBD1 (5 bases). Germline values: CDR1 MGHRA, CDR2 YSYEKL. Trimming removed 5 bases from V and 2 bases from J, with 9 bases in between. This CDR3 is built from 13 residues. CDR3 DNA: TGCGCCAGCAGCTTAGGACAAAACTATGGCTACACCTTC. Protein sequence: CASSLGQNYGYTF.

The chain combines TRBV19 with TRBJ2-7; D is unclear. Germline values: CDR1 LNHDA, CDR2 SQIVND (reference sequence). The CDR3 extends over 17 amino acids. Trimming removed 5 bases at V and 0 bases at J, with 20 bases between. CDR3 nucleotide sequence: TGTGCCAGTAGTCCGACTCTGACCGATTGGAGCTCCTACGAGCAGTACTTC. Its protein product is CASSPTLTDWSSYEQYF.

This sequence joins TRBV29-1 and TRBJ2-5; D perhaps matches TRBD2 (6 bases). The germline V and J ends were trimmed by 4 bases and 1 base, with 16 bases remaining between them. The CDR3 extends over 15 amino acids. The germline CDR1 and CDR2 sequences are SQVTM and ANQGSEA. The CDR3 nucleotides read TGCAGCGTTGGGGCATCTAGCGCACGCCAAGAGACCCAGTACTTC. It codes for CSVGASSARQETQYF.

A word on this clone: A read error may produce the germline difference seen at one junction end. The chain recombines TRBV11-2 with TRBJ2-3, with D perhaps matching TRBD1 (5 bases). Germline V lookup: CDR1 SGHAT, CDR2 FQNNGV. This CDR3 contains 14 residues. In DNA, the CDR3 is TGTACCAGCAGCTTGTCCAGGGTAGCAGATACGCAGTATTTT. Its protein product is CTSSLSRVADTQYF.

Points on this clone: Additional DNA sequences in this sample encode the identical CDR3. The chain couples TRBV7-3 to TRBJ2-5; maybe TRBD2 (5 bases). Germline CDR1 reads SGHTA; CDR2 reads FQGTGA. CDR3 length: 14 residues. V was clipped by 5 bases and J by 5 bases, with 15 bases between them. The CDR3 spells CASSPSGRGETQYF. The CDR3 coding sequence is TGTGCCAGCAGCCCCTCGGGAAGAGGGGAGACCCAGTACTTC.

The chain joins TRBV7-2 to TRBJ2-1; 11 bases are a match to TRBD2. The CDR3 is made up of 15 amino acids. V lost 5 bases and J lost 4; bases outside the gene matches: 4. Germline V lookup: CDR1 SGHTA, CDR2 FQGNSA. This CDR3 reads CASSIIAGGYNEQFF. CDR3 nucleotides: TGTGCCAGCAGCATCATAGCGGGGGGGTACAATGAGCAGTTCTTC.

The CDR3 sequence: CASSQVGVRGRQPQHF. In nucleotides, the CDR3 is TGCGCCAGCAGCCAAGTCGGCGTCAGGGGCCGTCAGCCCCAGCATTTT. This chain connects TRBV4-1 to TRBJ1-5; a weak D match, TRBD1 (6 bases). Looked up from germline, CDR1 is MGHRA and CDR2 is YSYEKL. The CDR3 consists of 16 residues. Trimming took off 1 base at V and 6 bases at J, with 16 bases between the two ends.

This chain joins TRBV5-1 and TRBJ1-6; 7 bases agree with TRBD1. The V and J ends lost 3 bases and 3 bases, in that order; junction bases with no gene match: 3. The CDR3 is 15 amino acids. Germline CDR1 reads SGHRS; CDR2 reads YFSETQ. CDR3 nucleotides: TGCGCCAGCAGCTCAAACAGGGGCTATAATTCACCCCTCCACTTT. It codes for CASSSNRGYNSPLHF.

Comment on this clone: The sample has other DNA sequences that encode this CDR3 too. J is TRBJ1-3 and V is TRBV30, with D perhaps matching TRBD1 (6 bases). The germline gives CDR1 GTSNPN, CDR2 SVGIG (reference sequence). V shed 2 bases and J shed 0 bases, with 8 bases lying between them. The length of the CDR3 is 14 residues. CDR3 DNA sequence: TGTGCCTGGAGTACAGGGTCCTCTGGAAACACCATATATTTT. This translates into CAWSTGSSGNTIYF.

This rearrangement joins TRBV7-9 to TRBJ2-5, with D possibly matching TRBD1 (5 bases). V lost 4 bases, J lost 1 base, and 10 bases lay in between. Germline CDR1 SEHNR, CDR2 FQNEAQ (reference sequence). CDR3 length equals 14 residues. The CDR3 region has the DNA TGTGCCAGCAGCTCATTGACAGTCCAAGAGACCCAGTACTTC. Translating it yields CASSSLTVQETQYF.

The sample holds many counts of this clone. V is TRBV11-2 and J is TRBJ2-7, with 9 bases matching TRBD2. The CDR3 loop spans 16 amino acids. The germline V gene has CDR1 SGHAT and CDR2 FQNNGV. Losses at the gene ends were 1 base for V and 5 bases for J; bases not matched to a gene: 9. CDR3 sequence reads: CASSLVGLAGSDEQYF. In DNA form, the CDR3 reads TGTGCCAGCAGCTTAGTGGGCCTAGCGGGGTCAGACGAGCAGTACTTC. Full variable domain (outside the CDR3, taken from reference TRBV11-2 and TRBJ2-7): EAGVAQSPRYKIIEKRQSVAFWCNPISGHATLYWYQQILGQGPKLLIQFQNNGVVDDSQLPKDRFSAERLKGVDSTLKIQPAKLEDSAVYLCASSLVGLAGSDEQYFGPGTRLTVT.

This chain connects TRBV7-9 to TRBJ2-3; D is ambiguous. From germline, CDR1 is SEHNR and CDR2 FQNEAQ (reference sequence). There are 13 residues in the CDR3. Trimming cost V 10 bases and J 0 bases, with 11 bases left between them. CDR3 region: CATALTSTDTQYF. DNA for the CDR3: TGTGCCACAGCACTAACTAGCACAGATACGCAGTATTTT.